The rows below give T cell receptor beta chains drawn from one sample of a study of response to subunit inactivated influenza vaccine. TCRdb redid the calling of the RT-PCR reads with MiXCR, one entry per CDR3 protein. The table has about 700,000 distinct CDR3 sequences, less than 20% seen once. The specimen comprised PBMCs from blood, sampled roughly 12 days after vaccination. Receptor source: a man over 45 who received an inactivated influenza vaccine. Both conserved end residues are part of each CDR3. The D gene is left open where the match is weak. The size field is filled for only some rows; it gives once, few, many or a size class.

clone_size	v_call	d_call	j_call	cdr3_aa	cdr3_nt
NA	TRBV20-1	NA	TRBJ2-6	CSARVPHSGANVLTF	TGCAGTGCTAGAGTTCCTCACTCTGGGGCCAACGTCCTGACTTTC
few	TRBV20-1	NA	TRBJ1-1	CSALLRQVGTEAFF	TGCAGTGCCCTTCTTCGACAGGTAGGCACTGAAGCTTTCTTT
once	TRBV7-9	NA	TRBJ2-5	CASSFDTIQETQYF	TGTGCCAGCAGCTTTGACACCATCCAAGAGACCCAGTACTTC
few	TRBV11-2	TRBD2	TRBJ2-2	CASSLVLAGDGAIYTGELFF	TGTGCCAGCAGCTTAGTACTAGCGGGAGATGGGGCTATCTACACCGGGGAGCTGTTTTTT
few	TRBV7-9	NA	TRBJ2-5	CASSFGGVVETQYF	TGTGCCAGCAGCTTTGGAGGCGTAGTCGAGACCCAGTACTTC
once	TRBV3-1	TRBD1	TRBJ1-2	CATQGAYNGYTF	TGTGCCACACAGGGGGCGTACAATGGCTACACCTTC
few	TRBV6-5	TRBD1	TRBJ1-2	CASSYSTGQVHGYTF	TGTGCCAGCAGTTACTCGACGGGACAGGTGCATGGCTACACCTTC
NA	TRBV10-3	TRBD2	TRBJ2-3	CAIRTSGSMADTQYF	TGTGCCATCAGGACTAGCGGGAGCATGGCGGATACGCAGTATTTT
NA	TRBV24-1	NA	TRBJ2-3	CATSDARTYTDTQYF	TGTGCCACCAGTGACGCCCGGACCTACACAGATACGCAGTATTTT
NA	TRBV7-9	NA	TRBJ1-4	CASSPTAGSGEKLFF	TGTGCCAGCAGCCCGACGGCCGGCTCGGGGGAAAAACTGTTTTTT
NA	TRBV7-9	NA	TRBJ2-7	CASSSDNGQPGYEQYF	TGTGCCAGCAGCTCGGATAATGGACAGCCGGGGTACGAGCAGTACTTC
few	TRBV2	NA	TRBJ2-7	CASRKDGYEQYF	TGTGCCAGCAGAAAGGACGGCTACGAGCAGTACTTC
NA	TRBV12-3/TRBV12-4	TRBD2	TRBJ2-3	CASSFSSGSGSDTQYF	TGTGCCAGCAGTTTCTCTAGCGGGAGTGGATCAGATACGCAGTATTTT
few	TRBV7-9	NA	TRBJ2-7	CASSPPNRELDEQYF	TGTGCCAGCAGCCCGCCGAACAGGGAGCTGGACGAGCAGTACTTC
NA	TRBV9	TRBD1	TRBJ2-3	CASSAQPGQITDTQYF	TGTGCCAGCAGCGCACAACCGGGACAGATAACAGATACGCAGTATTTT
few	TRBV5-8	TRBD1	TRBJ1-3	CASSLGQDRGWRNTIYF	TGTGCCAGCAGCTTGGGGCAAGACAGGGGTTGGAGAAACACCATATATTTT
NA	TRBV20-1	TRBD2	TRBJ2-1	CSARRGAYDEQFF	TGCAGTGCTAGGCGGGGGGCCTACGATGAGCAGTTCTTC
few	TRBV14	NA	TRBJ2-2	CASSQDMGSTGELFF	TGTGCCAGCAGCCAAGATATGGGATCCACCGGGGAGCTGTTTTTT
many	TRBV27	NA	TRBJ2-1	CASSLLGRDEIPNEQFF	TGTGCCAGCAGTTTACTCGGCAGGGATGAAATCCCAAATGAGCAGTTCTTC
NA	TRBV7-9	NA	TRBJ2-5	CASSLPYSETQYF	TGTGCCAGCAGCTTACCCTACTCAGAGACCCAGTACTTC
many	TRBV4-3	NA	TRBJ2-2	CASSQEVGQNTGELFF	TGCGCCAGCAGCCAAGAGGTTGGGCAGAACACCGGGGAGCTGTTTTTT
NA	TRBV20-1	NA	TRBJ2-1	CSASMPSRWNEQFF	TGCAGTGCTAGTATGCCTAGCCGGTGGAATGAGCAGTTCTTC
NA	TRBV5-5	TRBD1	TRBJ1-1	CASSFLQGAVWDTEAFF	TGTGCCAGCAGCTTTCTCCAGGGGGCAGTTTGGGACACTGAAGCTTTCTTT
few	TRBV5-1	NA	TRBJ1-4	CASSFRGEEEKLFF	TGCGCCAGCAGCTTCAGGGGCGAAGAGGAAAAACTGTTTTTT
NA	TRBV6-1	TRBD2	TRBJ2-1	CASSGGAGVSYNEQFF	TGTGCCAGCAGTGGCGGAGCGGGAGTGTCCTACAATGAGCAGTTCTTC
NA	TRBV21-1	NA	TRBJ1-1	CASSTLTAGGEAFF	TGTGCCAGCAGCACCCTAACAGCGGGCGGTGAAGCTTTCTTT
NA	TRBV27	NA	TRBJ2-3	CASSFRRDFADTQYF	TGTGCCAGCAGTTTCCGCCGGGACTTTGCAGATACGCAGTATTTT
NA	TRBV7-2	NA	TRBJ2-6	CASSLWVINSGANVLTF	TGTGCCAGCAGCTTATGGGTCATAAACTCTGGGGCCAACGTCCTGACTTTC
NA	TRBV19	NA	TRBJ2-7	CASSYRDTYYEQYF	TGTGCCAGTAGTTACCGGGACACTTACTACGAGCAGTACTTC
few	TRBV5-6	TRBD2	TRBJ2-1	CASSLGTSGRELNEQFF	TGTGCCAGCAGCCTCGGGACTAGCGGGAGAGAGTTAAATGAGCAGTTCTTC
few	TRBV4-2	TRBD1	TRBJ2-5	CASSQGQGPSGETQYF	TGTGCCAGCAGCCAGGGACAGGGTCCGTCCGGTGAGACCCAGTACTTC
few	TRBV15	TRBD2	TRBJ2-7	CATSSGGGRTYEQYF	TGTGCCACCAGCAGTGGTGGCGGGAGAACGTACGAGCAGTACTTC
few	TRBV4-3	TRBD1	TRBJ2-2	CASSPGTGSTGELFF	TGCGCCAGCAGCCCGGGGACAGGGTCCACCGGGGAGCTGTTTTTT
few	TRBV5-1	NA	TRBJ2-5	CASSLGVGAGETQYF	TGCGCCAGCAGCTTGGGCGTCGGGGCTGGAGAGACCCAGTACTTC
NA	TRBV7-2	NA	TRBJ2-7	CASSLQVSGAYEQYF	TGTGCCAGCAGCCTACAAGTTTCAGGGGCCTACGAGCAGTACTTC
few	TRBV18	NA	TRBJ1-1	CASSPLGGVRTEAFF	TGTGCCAGCTCACCCCTCGGAGGGGTGAGGACTGAAGCTTTCTTT
few	TRBV12-3/TRBV12-4	NA	TRBJ2-5	CASSFDSGPATQYF	TGTGCCAGCAGTTTCGACTCGGGCCCCGCTACCCAGTACTTC
few	TRBV9	NA	TRBJ1-5	CASSVGPATRSNQPQHF	TGTGCCAGCAGCGTAGGTCCAGCGACTCGATCGAATCAGCCCCAGCATTTT
NA	TRBV25-1	NA	TRBJ1-1	CASSEYGGNTEAFF	TGTGCCAGCAGTGAATATGGGGGGAACACTGAAGCTTTCTTT
many	TRBV7-2	NA	TRBJ1-2	CASSPRAAFGYGYTF	TGTGCCAGCAGCCCTCGGGCCGCGTTTGGATATGGCTACACCTTC
NA	TRBV24-1	NA	TRBJ2-1	CATSDPRGAGNEQFF	TGTGCCACCAGTGACCCCAGGGGGGCGGGCAATGAGCAGTTCTTC
few	TRBV14	NA	TRBJ2-7	CASSQEVAREQYF	TGTGCCAGCAGCCAAGAAGTAGCTCGCGAGCAGTACTTC
NA	TRBV10-3	TRBD1	TRBJ1-1	CAIRPQQGAGTEAFF	TGTGCCATCAGACCCCAACAGGGGGCTGGCACTGAAGCTTTCTTT
many	TRBV5-1	NA	TRBJ2-5	CASSADQETQYF	TGCGCCAGCAGCGCGGACCAAGAGACCCAGTACTTC
many	TRBV29-1	TRBD2	TRBJ2-1	CSVLRLAGAYNEQFF	TGCAGCGTTTTGCGACTAGCGGGAGCCTACAATGAGCAGTTCTTC
few	TRBV6-5	NA	TRBJ1-2	CASSYRGGSGYTF	TGTGCCAGCAGTTACCGCGGGGGTTCTGGCTACACCTTC
NA	TRBV20-1	NA	TRBJ2-1	CSASPFSRAEQFF	TGCAGTGCTTCCCCTTTCAGCCGGGCTGAGCAGTTCTTC
NA	TRBV7-2	NA	TRBJ2-7	CASSLVAGAGDYEQYF	TGTGCCAGCAGCTTAGTGGCGGGGGCTGGGGACTACGAGCAGTACTTC
NA	TRBV29-1	NA	TRBJ1-2	CSVTGSQGAGTF	TGCAGCGTCACCGGTAGTCAGGGAGCGGGAACCTTC
NA	TRBV6-2/TRBV6-3	NA	TRBJ1-1	CASSSRRSLEAFF	TGTGCCAGCAGTAGCCGCCGCAGCCTTGAAGCTTTCTTT
few	TRBV25-1	NA	TRBJ2-5	CASSELDYQETQYF	TGTGCCAGCAGTGAATTGGATTACCAAGAGACCCAGTACTTC
NA	TRBV29-1	NA	TRBJ2-7	CSVEQAREQYF	TGCAGCGTTGAACAGGCCCGCGAGCAGTACTTC
few	TRBV28	NA	TRBJ1-6	CASSPDVYNSPLHF	TGTGCCAGCAGTCCGGACGTCTATAATTCACCCCTCCACTTT
NA	TRBV30	NA	TRBJ2-7	CAWRKTGGGYEQYF	TGTGCCTGGAGAAAAACAGGGGGGGGCTACGAGCAGTACTTC